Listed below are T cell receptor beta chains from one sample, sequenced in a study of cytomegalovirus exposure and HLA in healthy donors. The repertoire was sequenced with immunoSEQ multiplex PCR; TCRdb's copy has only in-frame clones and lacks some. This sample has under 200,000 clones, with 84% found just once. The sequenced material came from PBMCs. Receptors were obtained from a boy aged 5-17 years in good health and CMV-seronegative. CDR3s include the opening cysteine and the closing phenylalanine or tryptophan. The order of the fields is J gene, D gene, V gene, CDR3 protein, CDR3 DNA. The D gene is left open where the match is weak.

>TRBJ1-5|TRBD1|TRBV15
CATRKRQGSNQPQHF
TGTGCCACCAGAAAACGACAGGGGAGCAATCAGCCCCAGCATTTT
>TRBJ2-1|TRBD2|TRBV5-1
CASSLELAGGNDEQFF
TGCGCCAGCAGCTTGGAATTGGCGGGAGGGAACGATGAGCAGTTCTTC
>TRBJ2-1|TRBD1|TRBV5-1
CASSFGQGRNEQFF
TGCGCCAGCAGCTTTGGACAGGGTCGGAATGAGCAGTTCTTC
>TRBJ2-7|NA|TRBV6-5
CASGRASSYYEQYF
TGTGCCAGCGGGCGGGCCAGTTCCTACTACGAGCAGTACTTC
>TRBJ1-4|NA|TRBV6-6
CASETGPWGTNEKLFF
TGTGCCAGCGAGACAGGCCCTTGGGGGACTAATGAAAAACTGTTTTTT
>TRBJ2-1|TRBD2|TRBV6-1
CASSLGTSSEQFF
TGTGCCAGCAGTTTAGGGACTAGCAGTGAGCAGTTCTTC
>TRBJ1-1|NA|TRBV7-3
CASSFQVNTEAFF
TGTGCCAGCAGCTTTCAGGTGAACACTGAAGCTTTCTTT
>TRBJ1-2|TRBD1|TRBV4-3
CASSHRRQGGYGYTF
TGCGCCAGCAGCCACCGCCGACAGGGTGGGTATGGCTACACCTTC
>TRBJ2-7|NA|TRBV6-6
CASSYGGSEQYF
TGTGCCAGCAGTTACGGAGGGAGCGAGCAGTACTTC
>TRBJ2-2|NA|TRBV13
CASRPQGTGELFF
TGTGCCAGCAGGCCGCAGGGCACCGGGGAGCTGTTTTTT
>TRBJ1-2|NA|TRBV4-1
CASSQVGIAGYTF
TGCGCCAGCAGCCAAGTCGGGATTGCTGGCTACACCTTC
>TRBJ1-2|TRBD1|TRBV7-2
CASSLGDRGLYGYTF
TGTGCCAGCAGCTTAGGGGACAGGGGGCTGTATGGCTACACCTTC
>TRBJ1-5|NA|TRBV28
CASTRVLNQPQHF
TGTGCCAGCACCAGGGTCCTTAATCAGCCCCAGCATTTT
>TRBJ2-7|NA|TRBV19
CASSSAGSSYEQYF
TGTGCCAGTAGTTCGGCAGGGTCATCCTACGAGCAGTACTTC
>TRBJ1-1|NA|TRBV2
CASIIWTDPDTEAFF
TGTGCCAGCATTATATGGACAGATCCGGACACTGAAGCTTTCTTT
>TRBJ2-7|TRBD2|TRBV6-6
CASRDLSGATYEQYF
TGTGCCAGCAGAGACCTTAGCGGGGCCACCTACGAGCAGTACTTC